This T cell receptor beta chain was captured in a study of blood T cells in healthy people across ages. Study-wide results and limits: CMV status of donors was not determined, possibly confounding expanded clonotype changes.

Primers used in a second PCR of about 7 to 12 cycles were a sample-barcoded 5' primer and a J-beta primer mix. One entry per CDR3 protein results from TCRdb running MiXCR on the 5' RACE reads. Among roughly 640,000 distinct CDR3 sequences, under 30% were seen once, and the ten largest hold around 14%. This clonotype showed up many times. Its target is unknown. Germline CDR1 SGDLS, CDR2 YYNGEE. The CDR3 is 13 residues long. Trimming removed 4 bases from V and 6 bases from J, with 10 bases in between. The sequencing sample was made of blood. The receptor was derived from an elderly woman in good health. V gene TRBV9 combines with J gene TRBJ2-2; D remains ambiguous. The CDR3 nucleotides read TGTGCCAGCAGCCCCCTCGGTGCCGGGGAGCTGTTTTTT. Translation: CASSPLGAGELFF.